This T cell receptor (beta chain) was sequenced during a study of T cell responses to AZD1222 COVID-19 vaccine. General observations from the study: Researchers report vaccine-associated CD4 TCRs spanning spike, with dominance at 160-218 and 743-854. Spike-specific TCR breadth rose after two AZD1222 doses, and depth rose as well. Among spike-specific TCRs, nearly half reportedly target unmutated variant regions.

Germline CDR1 MRHNA, CDR2 SNTAGT. This CDR3 has 13 amino acids. V lost 6 bases and J lost 1, with 9 bases in between. Note on this clone: Its antigen is not identified.

Measured with immunoSEQ multiplex PCR; TCRdb has only the in-frame clones, and not every one. The sample has some 150,000 clones; around 88% are singletons. The source of this sequence is an adult in good health. This sequence joins TRBV6-4 and TRBJ1-1; D possibly corresponds to TRBD1 (5 bases). Sample: peripheral blood, taken on day 0 of AZD1222 vaccination. The CDR3 reads CASSPTANTEAFF. The CDR3 nucleotides are TGTGCCAGCAGCCCGACAGCGAACACTGAAGCTTTCTTT.